The clone carrying this TCR beta chain was counted at least ten times. Its antigen is as yet unknown. The entry originates in a study of T cell repertoires in cytomegalovirus infection. Study-level background: Public TCR beta signature analysis indicated the presence of both CMV infection and matching HLA type. Overall study results and limits: Cumulative frequency of public TCR beta families picked out carriers of CMV plus the relevant HLA. HLA-C-restricted CMV clonotypes gave the most frequent clonotype in two of eight donors.

TCRdb re-called the reads through MiXCR, storing one row per CDR3 protein. Among 450,000 to 650,000 distinct CDR3 sequences listed, more than 20% were seen once. Sequencing was performed on PBMCs. This clonotype was sampled from a human donor in good health (CMV status not recorded). Some clones in this sample may be carry-over from other donors' samples.

The CDR3 sequence is CASSPGFADEKLFF. The CDR3 coding sequence is TGTGCCAGCAGTCCAGGATTCGCGGATGAAAAACTGTTTTTT. The chain has TRBV12-3 or TRBV12-4 and TRBJ1-4; D is unclear. This CDR3 contains 14 residues. With 5 bases removed from V and 6 bases from J, the gap between germline ends came to 13 bases.